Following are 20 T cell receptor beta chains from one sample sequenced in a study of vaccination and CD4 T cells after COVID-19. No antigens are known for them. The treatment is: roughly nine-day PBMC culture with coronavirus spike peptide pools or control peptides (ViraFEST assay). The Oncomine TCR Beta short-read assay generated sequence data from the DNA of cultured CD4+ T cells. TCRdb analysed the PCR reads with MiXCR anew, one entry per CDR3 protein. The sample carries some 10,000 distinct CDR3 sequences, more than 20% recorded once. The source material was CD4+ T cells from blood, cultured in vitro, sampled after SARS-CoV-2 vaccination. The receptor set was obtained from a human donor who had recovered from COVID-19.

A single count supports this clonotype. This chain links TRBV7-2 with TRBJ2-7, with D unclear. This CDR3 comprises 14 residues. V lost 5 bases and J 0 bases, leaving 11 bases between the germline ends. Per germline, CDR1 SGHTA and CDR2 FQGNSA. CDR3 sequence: CASSPGRSSYEQYF. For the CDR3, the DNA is TGTGCCAGCAGCCCCGGGCGGAGCTCCTACGAGCAGTACTTC.

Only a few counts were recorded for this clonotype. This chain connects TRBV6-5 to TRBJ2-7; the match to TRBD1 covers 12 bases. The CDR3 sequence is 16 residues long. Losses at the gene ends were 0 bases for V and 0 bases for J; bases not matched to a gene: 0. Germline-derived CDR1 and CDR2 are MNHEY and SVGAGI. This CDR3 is CASSYSGQGASYEQYF. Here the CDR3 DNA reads TGTGCCAGCAGTTACTCGGGACAGGGGGCCTCCTACGAGCAGTACTTC.

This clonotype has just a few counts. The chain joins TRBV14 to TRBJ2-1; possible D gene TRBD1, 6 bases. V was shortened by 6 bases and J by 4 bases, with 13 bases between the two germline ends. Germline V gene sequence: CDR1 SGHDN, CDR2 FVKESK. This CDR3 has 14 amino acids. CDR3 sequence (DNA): TGTGCCAGCAGGGAACAGGGTTTGTACAATGAGCAGTTCTTC. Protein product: CASREQGLYNEQFF.

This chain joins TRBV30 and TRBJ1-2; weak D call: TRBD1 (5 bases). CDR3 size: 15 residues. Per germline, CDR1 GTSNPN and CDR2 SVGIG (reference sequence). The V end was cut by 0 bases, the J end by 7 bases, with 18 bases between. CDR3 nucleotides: TGTGCCTGGAGTGTACTAGGGACGGGCGCCTCTGGCTACACCTTC. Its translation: CAWSVLGTGASGYTF.

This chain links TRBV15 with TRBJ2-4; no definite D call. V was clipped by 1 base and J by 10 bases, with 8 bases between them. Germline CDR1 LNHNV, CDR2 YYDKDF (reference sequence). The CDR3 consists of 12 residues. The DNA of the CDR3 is TGTGCCACCAGCAGAGGGGCACAGATTCAGTACTTC. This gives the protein CATSRGAQIQYF.

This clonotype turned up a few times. The CDR3 loop is CASSLLLGVSYEQYF. CDR3 bases: TGTGCCAGCTCACTGCTTTTGGGGGTTTCCTACGAGCAGTACTTC. The V and J genes are TRBV18 and TRBJ2-7, with D tentatively TRBD1 or TRBD2 (5 bases each). Germline V gives CDR1 KGHSH, CDR2 LQKENI. Between the trimmed V and J ends, which lost 4 bases and 1 base, there was a span of 14 bases. The CDR3 extends over 15 amino acids.

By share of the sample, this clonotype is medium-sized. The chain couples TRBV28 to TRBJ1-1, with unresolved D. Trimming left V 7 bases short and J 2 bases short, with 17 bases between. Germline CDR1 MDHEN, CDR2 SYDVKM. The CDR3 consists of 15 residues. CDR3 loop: CASTSGWSANTEAFF. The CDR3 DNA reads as TGTGCCAGCACCTCGGGCTGGTCCGCCAACACTGAAGCTTTCTTT. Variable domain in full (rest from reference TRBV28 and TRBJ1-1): DVKVTQSSRYLVKRTGEKVFLECVQDMDHENMFWYRQDPGLGLRLIYFSYDVKMKEKGDIPEGYSVSREKKERFSLILESASTNQTSMYLCASTSGWSANTEAFFGQGTRLTVV.

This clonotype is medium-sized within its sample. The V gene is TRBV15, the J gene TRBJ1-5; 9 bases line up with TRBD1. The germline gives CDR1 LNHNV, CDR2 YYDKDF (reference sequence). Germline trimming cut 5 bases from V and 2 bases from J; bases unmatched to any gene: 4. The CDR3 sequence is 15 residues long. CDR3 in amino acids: CATSHGDRGNQPQHF. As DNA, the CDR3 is TGTGCCACCAGCCATGGGGACAGGGGCAATCAGCCCCAGCATTTT.

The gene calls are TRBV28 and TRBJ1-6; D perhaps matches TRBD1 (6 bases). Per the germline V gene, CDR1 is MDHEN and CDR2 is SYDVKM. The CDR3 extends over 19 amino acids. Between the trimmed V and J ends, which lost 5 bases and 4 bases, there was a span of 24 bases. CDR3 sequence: CASSPRGKALGAYNSPLHF. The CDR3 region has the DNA TGTGCCAGCAGTCCAAGGGGGAAGGCCCTCGGCGCGTATAATTCACCCCTCCACTTT.

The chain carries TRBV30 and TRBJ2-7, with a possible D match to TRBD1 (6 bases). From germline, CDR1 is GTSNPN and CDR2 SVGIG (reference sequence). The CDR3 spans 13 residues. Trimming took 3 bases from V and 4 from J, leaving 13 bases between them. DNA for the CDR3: TGTGCCTGGAGGGACAGAAGGTTTTACGAGCAGTACTTC. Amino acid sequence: CAWRDRRFYEQYF. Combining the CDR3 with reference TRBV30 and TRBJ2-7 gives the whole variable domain SQTIHQWPATLVQPVGSPLSLECTVEGTSNPNLYWYRQAAGRGLQLLFYSVGIGQISSEVPQNLSASRPQDRQFILSSKKLLLSDSGFYLCAWRDRRFYEQYFGPGTRLTVT.

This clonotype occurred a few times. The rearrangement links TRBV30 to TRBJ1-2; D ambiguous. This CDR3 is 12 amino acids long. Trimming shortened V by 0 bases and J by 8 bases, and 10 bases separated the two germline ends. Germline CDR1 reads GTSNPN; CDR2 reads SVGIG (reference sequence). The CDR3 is CAWSVVVDGYTF. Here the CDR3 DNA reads TGTGCCTGGAGTGTTGTCGTGGACGGCTACACCTTC.

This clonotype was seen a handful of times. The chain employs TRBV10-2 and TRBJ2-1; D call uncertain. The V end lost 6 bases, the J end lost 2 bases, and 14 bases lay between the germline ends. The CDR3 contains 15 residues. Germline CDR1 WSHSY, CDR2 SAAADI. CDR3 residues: CASRVSSRTYNEQFF. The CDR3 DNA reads TGCGCCAGCAGAGTCAGCTCGCGAACCTACAATGAGCAGTTCTTC.

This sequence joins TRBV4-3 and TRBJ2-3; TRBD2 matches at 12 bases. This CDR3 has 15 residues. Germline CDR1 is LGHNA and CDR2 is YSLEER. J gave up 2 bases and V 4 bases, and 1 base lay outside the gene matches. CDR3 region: CASSRTSGDTDTQYF. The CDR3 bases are TGCGCCAGCAGCCGGACTAGCGGGGACACAGATACGCAGTATTTT.

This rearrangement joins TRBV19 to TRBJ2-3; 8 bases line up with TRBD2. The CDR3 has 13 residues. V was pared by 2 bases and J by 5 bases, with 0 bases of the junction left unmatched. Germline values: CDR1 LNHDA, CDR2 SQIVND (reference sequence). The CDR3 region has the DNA TGTGCCAGTAGTATACTAGCGGGAGATACGCAGTATTTT. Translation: CASSILAGDTQYF.

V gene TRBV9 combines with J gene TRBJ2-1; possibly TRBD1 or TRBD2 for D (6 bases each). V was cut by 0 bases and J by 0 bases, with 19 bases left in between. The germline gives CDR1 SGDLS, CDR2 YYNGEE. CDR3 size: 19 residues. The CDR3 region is CASSVAVRDIPHSYNEQFF. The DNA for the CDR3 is TGTGCCAGCAGCGTAGCTGTGCGGGACATCCCGCACTCCTACAATGAGCAGTTCTTC.

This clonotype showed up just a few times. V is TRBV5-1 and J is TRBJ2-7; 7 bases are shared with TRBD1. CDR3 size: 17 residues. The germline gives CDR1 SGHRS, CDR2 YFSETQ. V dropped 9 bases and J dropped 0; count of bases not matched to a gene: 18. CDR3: CATPTPTTGDASYEQYF. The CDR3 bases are TGCGCCACCCCTACCCCCACAACAGGGGATGCCTCCTACGAGCAGTACTTC.

The CDR3 is CASSPSIAGGPGIGELFF. The DNA of the CDR3 is TGTGCCAGCAGCCCATCAATAGCGGGAGGGCCCGGTATCGGGGAGCTGTTTTTT. The chain links TRBV5-4 to TRBJ2-2, with TRBD2 identical over 11 bases. CDR3 size: 18 residues. J lost 7 bases, V lost 4 bases, and 15 bases had no gene match. The V gene's germline CDR1 is SGHNT and CDR2 YYREEE (reference sequence).

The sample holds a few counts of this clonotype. CDR3 sequence: CASSLVSETEAFF. In DNA, the CDR3 is TGTGCCAGCAGCTTAGTGTCAGAGACTGAAGCTTTCTTT. The V gene is TRBV7-9, the J gene TRBJ1-1; D uncertain. V lost 1 base and J 5 bases, leaving 8 bases between the germline ends. In germline, CDR1 is SEHNR, CDR2 FQNEAQ (reference sequence). This CDR3 has 13 amino acids.

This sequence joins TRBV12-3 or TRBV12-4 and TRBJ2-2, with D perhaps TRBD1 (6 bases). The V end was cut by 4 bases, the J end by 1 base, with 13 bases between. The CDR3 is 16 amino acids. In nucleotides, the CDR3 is TGTGCCAGCAGTTCAGACGGGACATTGAACACCGGGGAGCTGTTTTTT. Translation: CASSSDGTLNTGELFF.

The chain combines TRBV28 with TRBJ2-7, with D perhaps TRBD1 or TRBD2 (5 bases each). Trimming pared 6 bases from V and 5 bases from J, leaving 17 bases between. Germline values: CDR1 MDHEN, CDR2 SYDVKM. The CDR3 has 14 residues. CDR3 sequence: CASRKRGSLHEQYF. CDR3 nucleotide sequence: TGTGCCAGCAGGAAGAGGGGAAGTCTCCACGAGCAGTACTTC.